The rows below give T cell receptor beta chains drawn from one sample of a study of PD-L1 blockade in urothelial cancer. The method was immunoSEQ multiplex PCR; TCRdb's version includes in-frame clones alone and lacks a portion of them. Here the sample spans approximately 100,000 clones, approximately 85% being singletons. Here the sequenced sample was PBMCs, taken around atezolizumab (anti-PD-L1) treatment. These receptors were obtained from a man aged 50 to 59 with urothelial cancer. The CDR3 runs from the conserved cysteine through the conserved F or W. The D gene is left open where the match is weak. Part of the rows lack a size; the others show once, few, many or a class for expanded clones.

j_call clone_size v_call d_call cdr3_nt cdr3_aa
TRBJ1-6 few TRBV7-9 . TGTGCCAGCAGCTCCACAGAGCTTAATTCACCCCTCCACTTT CASSSTELNSPLHF
TRBJ1-6 . TRBV6-1 TRBD1 TGTGCCAGCAGACAACCGACAGGGGATAATTCACCCCTCCACTTT CASRQPTGDNSPLHF
TRBJ1-2 once TRBV30 . TGTGCCTGGAGGCCCGGGAGCGAACCACGCTATGGCTACACCTTC CAWRPGSEPRYGYTF
TRBJ2-5 . TRBV14 . TGTGCCAGCAGCCAGGGGGCCCGGGAGACCCAGTACTTC CASSQGARETQYF
TRBJ2-2 . TRBV18 . TGTGCCAGCTCATCTAGGCTAGCAGAGAACACCGGGGAGCTGTTTTTT CASSSRLAENTGELFF
TRBJ2-2 . TRBV5-1 . TGCGCCAGCAGCTTGGTAAGGGGCACCGGGGAGCTGTTTTTT CASSLVRGTGELFF
TRBJ2-3 few TRBV7-8 TRBD2 TGTGCCAGCAGCTTAGGTGCTAGCGGGAGCACAGATACGCAGTATTTT CASSLGASGSTDTQYF
TRBJ2-6 once TRBV2 TRBD2 TGTGCCAGCACCCTGGATGCGGGAGCGTTGGGGGCCAACGTCCTGACTTTC CASTLDAGALGANVLTF
TRBJ2-7 . TRBV5-1 TRBD2 TGCGCCAGCAGCTCACTAGCGGGATTAAGCGAGCAGTACTTC CASSSLAGLSEQYF
TRBJ2-2 . TRBV5-1 TRBD1 TGCGCCAGCAGCTTGGGACAGGGGGTCTACAACGGGGAGCTGTTTTTT CASSLGQGVYNGELFF
TRBJ2-5 . TRBV7-9 TRBD1 TGTGCCAGCAGCCTCGACAGGGAAGAGACCCAGTACTTC CASSLDREETQYF
TRBJ2-3 . TRBV5-1 . TGCGCCAGCTCCCGGAAAGGGGGTAGCACAGATACGCAGTATTTT CASSRKGGSTDTQYF
TRBJ1-5 . TRBV5-6 . TGTGCCAGCAGTTATCAGGGGCGCCAGCCCCAGCATTTT CASSYQGRQPQHF
TRBJ2-1 . TRBV2 . TGTGCCAGCAGTGAGCGGGGCTATCCCAGCAATGAGCAGTTCTTC CASSERGYPSNEQFF
TRBJ2-6 . TRBV5-1 TRBD1 TGCGCCAGCAGGCCTGGGATGAGAGGGGGCGCTGGGGCCAACGTCCTGACTTTC CASRPGMRGGAGANVLTF
TRBJ1-1 few TRBV25-1 . TGTGCCAGCAGTGCGGGACAAATGAACACTGAAGCTTTCTTT CASSAGQMNTEAFF
TRBJ1-4 . TRBV2 TRBD1 TGTGCCAGCAGAAAACAAACAGGGGGTTACGAAAAACTGTTTTTT CASRKQTGGYEKLFF
TRBJ2-5 . TRBV28 TRBD2 TGTGCCACCGGACAACTATCGGGAGGGCAGGGGGAGACCCAGTACTTC CATGQLSGGQGETQYF
TRBJ2-7 . TRBV5-1 TRBD1 TGCGCCAGCAGCAAACAGGGGAACGAGCAGTACTTC CASSKQGNEQYF
TRBJ1-2 . TRBV6-5 . TGTGCCAGCAGTTACTCGACGGCGGCTAACTATGGCTACACCTTC CASSYSTAANYGYTF
TRBJ2-7 . TRBV15 TRBD1 TGTGCCACCAGCAGAGCACAGGGGTACGAGCAGTACTTC CATSRAQGYEQYF
TRBJ1-5 . TRBV7-2 TRBD1 TGTGCCAGCAGCTCGGACAGGGCCCAGCCCCAGCATTTT CASSSDRAQPQHF
TRBJ2-5 . TRBV28 . TGTGCCAGCAGTTTATTACCAGCGAAAGAGACCCAGTACTTC CASSLLPAKETQYF
TRBJ2-7 . TRBV7-9 . TGTGCCAGCAGCCCCCATGGACAGTACGAGCAGTACTTC CASSPHGQYEQYF
TRBJ2-3 once TRBV5-4 . TGTGCCAGCAGCTTGGGCGGAACTAGCACAGATACGCAGTATTTT CASSLGGTSTDTQYF
TRBJ1-1 . TRBV27 . TGTGCCAGTCAACGCGGGAGTCTTTCAGAAGCTTTCTTT CASQRGSLSEAFF
TRBJ2-3 . TRBV7-9 TRBD2 TGTGCCAGCAGGCCTAGCGGGGGTAACACAGATACGCAGTATTTT CASRPSGGNTDTQYF
TRBJ2-7 . TRBV14 TRBD2 TGTGCCAGCAGCCAGAAGATGCCCAGAAATAGCGGGAGTCTATGGGAGCAGTACTTC CASSQKMPRNSGSLWEQYF
TRBJ1-2 . TRBV29-1 . TGCAGCGTTAAAACAGATTTCTCCGGCTACACCTTC CSVKTDFSGYTF
TRBJ2-1 . TRBV28 . TGTGCCAGCAGCCGGCTAGGGGATGAGCAGTTCTTC CASSRLGDEQFF
TRBJ2-1 . TRBV27 TRBD1 TGTGCCAGCCGGGCACAGGGGGCTCCCTCCTACAATGAGCAGTTCTTC CASRAQGAPSYNEQFF
TRBJ1-1 . TRBV27 TRBD1 TGTGCCAGCAGGGCCTTTCTTCTTCCGGGACAGGGGAGGGGGGAAGCTTTCTTT CASRAFLLPGQGRGEAFF
TRBJ2-5 few TRBV5-1 . TGCGCCAGCAGCTTGCACAGTCAAGAGACCCAGTACTTC CASSLHSQETQYF